The 31 T cell receptor beta chains listed next were all sequenced from one sample in a study of shared clonotypes between healthy human individuals. Using immunoSEQ multiplex PCR, the repertoire was profiled, and TCRdb retains in-frame clones only, with some absent. The sample holds some 500,000 clones, roughly three quarters seen once. The sample comprised PBMCs. The origin of the receptors is a woman in her thirties or forties in good health. Some clones in this sample may be carry-over from other donors' samples.

There are many counts of this clone. This CDR3 reads CATSRDPGLAGAEQYF. The CDR3 bases are TGTGCCACCAGCAGGGACCCGGGACTAGCGGGAGCCGAGCAGTACTTC. The rearrangement joins TRBV15 to TRBJ2-7; 14 bases fit TRBD2. CDR3 size: 16 residues. CDR1 is LNHNV, CDR2 YYDKDF, per germline (reference sequence). J gave up 6 bases and V 3 bases, and 7 bases lay outside the gene matches.

This clone showed up just once. Given a much more abundant clone one base away, this may be a read error. Other DNA sequences in this specimen translate into the identical CDR3. J is TRBJ2-3 and V is TRBV11-2; possibly TRBD1 for D (7 bases). The CDR3 has 16 residues. Germline V gene lookup returns CDR1 SGHAT and CDR2 FQNNGV. Between the trimmed V and J ends, which lost 5 bases and 3 bases, there was a span of 18 bases. As DNA, the CDR3 is TGTGCCAGCAGCCTCAGGGGGGTGGTTTTAACAGATACGCAGTATTTT. Residues: CASSLRGVVLTDTQYF.

V and J are TRBV10-3 and TRBJ2-7, with 10 bases that match TRBD1. This CDR3 has 17 amino acids. Germline CDR1 and CDR2: ENHRY and SYGVKD. Trimming removed 1 base from V and 6 bases from J; junction bases left unmatched: 12. CDR3 coding DNA: TGTGCCATCAGTGAGTGGACTCCGGGACAGGGGATTGGCGAGCAGTACTTC. It translates to CAISEWTPGQGIGEQYF.

This clone showed up just a few times. The V and J genes are TRBV4-3 and TRBJ2-7; 9 nucleotides agree with TRBD2. Trimming cost V 1 base and J 3 bases; bases outside gene matches: 10. The length of the CDR3 is 17 residues. CDR1 is LGHNA, CDR2 YSLEER, per germline. In nucleotides, the CDR3 is TGCGCCAGCAGCCAAGGGGTGGCTAGCGGGAAAGGCTACGAGCAGTACTTC. Its translation is CASSQGVASGKGYEQYF.

CDR3 residues: CASSLVFSEGMSTEAFF. Here the CDR3 DNA reads TGCGCCAGCAGCTTGGTGTTCTCCGAGGGGATGAGCACTGAAGCTTTCTTT. The V and J genes are TRBV5-1 and TRBJ1-1; perhaps TRBD1 as D (5 bases). The V gene's germline CDR1 is SGHRS and CDR2 YFSETQ. The CDR3 totals 17 residues. Between the trimmed V and J ends, which lost 0 bases and 4 bases, there was a span of 19 bases.

The chain is built from TRBV27 and TRBJ2-1; 12 bases are a match to TRBD2. The J segment lost 0 bases and the V segment lost 5 bases, leaving 2 bases of the junction unmatched. The CDR3 length is 16 residues. The V gene's germline CDR1 is MNHEY and CDR2 SMNVEV (reference sequence). The CDR3 DNA reads as TGTGCCAGCAGTCGACTAGCGGGGGACTCCTACAATGAGCAGTTCTTC. Translated: CASSRLAGDSYNEQFF.

The V call is TRBV5-6, the J call TRBJ2-7; D tentatively fits TRBD1 or TRBD2 (5 bases each). V lost 0 bases, J lost 3 bases, and 13 bases lay in between. Germline lookup yields CDR1 SGHDT and CDR2 YYEEEE. CDR3 length: 15 residues. The CDR3 bases are TGTGCCAGCAGCTTGGCCGTCGGGGCTGGCTACGAGCAGTACTTC. Protein product: CASSLAVGAGYEQYF.

The gene calls are TRBV18 and TRBJ1-3; D is possibly TRBD1 (5 bases). Germline V CDR1 and CDR2: KGHSH, LQKENI. The CDR3 length is 16 residues. V was shortened by 4 bases and J by 3 bases, with 16 bases between the two germline ends. The CDR3 bases are TGTGCCAGCTCACACGACAGTCTAAGGAGTGGAAACACCATATATTTT. This codes for CASSHDSLRSGNTIYF.

V is TRBV7-2 and J is TRBJ1-5; D may be TRBD1 (6 bases). This CDR3 comprises 17 residues. Trimming removed 2 bases from V and 1 base from J, with 15 bases in between. Germline V gives CDR1 SGHTA, CDR2 FQGNSA. The CDR3 reads CASSLNGGAASNQPQHF. The CDR3 DNA is TGTGCCAGCAGCTTAAATGGGGGCGCAGCGAGCAATCAGCCCCAGCATTTT. Using reference TRBV7-2 and TRBJ1-5 for the parts outside the CDR3, the full variable domain is GAGVSQSPSNKVTEKGKDVELRCDPISGHTALYWYRQSLGQGLEFLIYFQGNSAPDKSGLPSDRFSAERTGGSVSTLTIQRTQQEDSAVYLCASSLNGGAASNQPQHFGDGTRLSIL.

This clone has more than one count but fewer than ten. The chain has TRBV9 and TRBJ2-7, with 8 bases fitting TRBD2. In germline, CDR1 is SGDLS, CDR2 YYNGEE. Trimming at V came to 4 bases and at J to 6 bases, leaving 9 bases not matched to a gene. This CDR3 has 14 residues. The chain's CDR3 is CASSISGTRGEQYF. The DNA for the CDR3 is TGTGCCAGCAGCATCTCCGGGACTAGGGGCGAGCAGTACTTC.

As regards this clone: A much more abundant neighbour one base away suggests this may be a read error. This chain links TRBV6-6 with TRBJ1-2, with 9 positions matching TRBD1. The CDR3 extends over 15 amino acids. Losses at the gene ends were 4 bases for V and 8 bases for J; bases not matched to a gene: 11. The germline gives CDR1 MNHNY, CDR2 SVGAGI (reference sequence). This CDR3 is CASSCPRDRVSGYTF. The CDR3 DNA reads as TGTGCCAGCAGTTGCCCCCGGGACAGGGTGAGCGGCTACACCTTC.

J is TRBJ2-1 and V is TRBV4-1; no clear D. The CDR3 runs to 19 residues. The germline V gene has CDR1 MGHRA and CDR2 YSYEKL. With 0 bases removed from V and 0 bases from J, the gap between germline ends came to 18 bases. CDR3 coding DNA: TGCGCCAGCAGCCAAGATCCCCTCGGTATGAGCCACTCCTACAATGAGCAGTTCTTC. Translated, it gives CASSQDPLGMSHSYNEQFF.

Of note for this clone: A junction end diverges from the germline sequence, so it may reflect a read error. Other DNA sequences within the sample encode an identical CDR3. The V and J genes are TRBV5-6 and TRBJ1-1; perhaps TRBD1 as D (5 bases). Germline V lookup: CDR1 SGHDT, CDR2 YYEEEE. This CDR3 comprises 14 residues. The CDR3 sequence: CASSPRGAWTEAFF. The CDR3 coding sequence is TGTGCCAGCAGCCCCCGAGGGGCTTGGACTGAAGCATTCTTT. The variable domain in full, with the rest retrieved from reference TRBV5-6 and TRBJ1-1, is DAGVTQSPTHLIKTRGQQVTLRCSPKSGHDTVSWYQQALGQGPQFIFQYYEEEERQRGNFPDRFSGHQFPNYSSELNVNALLLGDSALYLCASSPRGAWTEAFFGQGTRLTVV.

The chain combines TRBV28 with TRBJ2-7; D gene unclear. Germline CDR1 is MDHEN and CDR2 is SYDVKM. The CDR3 loop spans 14 amino acids. Trimming took 8 bases from V and 4 from J, leaving 18 bases between them. The chain's CDR3 is CASHSGPAPYEQYF. DNA of the CDR3: TGTGCCAGCCATTCTGGGCCGGCGCCATACGAGCAGTACTTC.

The chain uses TRBV11-3 and TRBJ1-3; D ambiguous. This CDR3 has 20 residues. The germline V and J ends were trimmed by 1 base and 0 bases, with 22 bases remaining between them. Germline CDR1 is SGHNT and CDR2 is YENEEA. The DNA for the CDR3 is TGTGCCAGCAGCTTAGTCGGTCTTGTGGGATTTCGGGGCTCTGGAAACACCATATATTTT. Its protein is CASSLVGLVGFRGSGNTIYF. The complete variable domain, with remaining parts taken from reference TRBV11-3 and TRBJ1-3, reads EAGVVQSPRYKIIEKKQPVAFWCNPISGHNTLYWYLQNLGQGPELLIRYENEEAVDDSQLPKDRFSAERLKGVDSTLKIQPAELGDSAVYLCASSLVGLVGFRGSGNTIYFGEGSWLTVV.

The chain carries TRBV19 and TRBJ1-2, with D possibly TRBD1 on 6 matching bases. Looked up from germline, CDR1 is LNHDA and CDR2 is SQIVND (reference sequence). Trimming left V 5 bases short and J 1 base short, with 11 bases between. The CDR3 is 14 residues long. Written as DNA, the CDR3 is TGTGCCAGTAGTGGACAGATAGATAACTATGGCTACACCTTC. The encoded protein is CASSGQIDNYGYTF.

Points on this clone: This specimen includes other DNA sequences encoding the same CDR3. The chain links TRBV7-9 to TRBJ2-7; TRBD2 agrees at 8 bases. V trimming: 5 bases; J trimming: 6 bases; junction bases outside the gene matches: 9. Germline CDR1 reads SEHNR; CDR2 reads FQNEAQ (reference sequence). This CDR3 region has 14 residues. CDR3 amino acids: CASSPRGLGGEQYF. DNA for the CDR3: TGTGCCAGCAGCCCGAGGGGACTAGGTGGCGAGCAGTACTTC.

Remarks on this clone: The same CDR3 can be traced to other DNA sequences in this sample. The CDR3 nucleotides are TGTGCCAGCTCACCATTGGGCTACGAGCAGTACTTC. Translation: CASSPLGYEQYF. V usage is TRBV18 and J usage is TRBJ2-7; no clear D gene. This CDR3 has 12 amino acids. Germline CDR1 reads KGHSH; CDR2 reads LQKENI. V lost 2 bases to trimming and J lost 3 bases, with 5 bases between them.

About this clone itself: The conserved final phenylalanine or tryptophan is absent from the CDR3, which likely points to a read error. V usage is TRBV5-3 and J usage is TRBJ1-1; 7 bases are a match to TRBD1. TRBV5-3 is an ORF, and what it does is uncertain. V lost 0 bases to trimming and J lost 4 bases; unmatched junction nucleotides: 12. The CDR3 loop spans 17 amino acids. CDR3 loop: CARSLAIRGRGRTEAFL. CDR3 DNA sequence: TGTGCCAGAAGCTTGGCCATCCGGGGGAGGGGGCGCACTGAAGCTTTCCTT.

J is TRBJ2-1 and V is TRBV23-1; the D call may be TRBD1 or TRBD2 (5 bases each). TRBV23-1 is classed as an ORF, of uncertain function. V lost 0 bases to trimming and J lost 9 bases, with 27 bases between them. The CDR3 runs 19 residues. The CDR3 DNA is TGCGCCAGCAGTCAATCGGGGGTGGGCGATTCCACCACAATGGGTGAGCAGTTCTTC. Its protein is CASSQSGVGDSTTMGEQFF.

About this clone: The DNA is left out, because the CDR3 cannot be placed on it with certainty; the CDR3 is given as TCRdb lists it. CDR3 region: CASSLALVAGGIFF. The chain uses TRBV7-8 and TRBJ2-1; TRBD2 is taken as the D call from the table, unchecked against the DNA. The CDR3 is made up of 14 amino acids, end residues included. Germline CDR1 SGHVS, CDR2 FQNEAQ.

The chain carries TRBV5-1 and TRBJ2-7; D gene ambiguous. Trimming shortened V by 0 bases and J by 1 base, and 8 bases separated the two germline ends. This CDR3 contains 14 residues. Looked up from germline, CDR1 is SGHRS and CDR2 is YFSETQ. The CDR3 sequence: CASSLARLSYEQYF. The CDR3 coding sequence is TGCGCCAGCAGCTTGGCTCGACTTTCCTACGAGCAGTACTTC.

This clone has only one observation. The chain has TRBV19 and TRBJ1-1; D gene unclear. Germline V gene sequence: CDR1 LNHDA, CDR2 SQIVND (reference sequence). Between the trimmed V and J ends, which lost 1 base and 3 bases, there was a span of 6 bases. The CDR3 is made up of 13 amino acids. The DNA of the CDR3 is TGTGCCAGTAGTATAGGGCGGGACACTGAAGCTTTCTTT. Protein sequence: CASSIGRDTEAFF.

This chain uses TRBV7-2 with TRBJ2-7; D may correspond to TRBD1 or TRBD2 (6 bases each). CDR1 SGHTA and CDR2 FQGNSA come from the germline V gene. Trimming shortened V by 5 bases and J by 0 bases, and 14 bases separated the two germline ends. The CDR3 is made up of 15 amino acids. This chain's CDR3 is CASSSTSRGSYEQYF. The CDR3 DNA sequence: TGTGCCAGCAGCAGTACTAGCAGGGGCTCCTACGAGCAGTACTTC. Using reference TRBV7-2 and TRBJ2-7 for the parts outside the CDR3, the full variable domain is GAGVSQSPSNKVTEKGKDVELRCDPISGHTALYWYRQSLGQGLEFLIYFQGNSAPDKSGLPSDRFSAERTGGSVSTLTIQRTQQEDSAVYLCASSSTSRGSYEQYFGPGTRLTVT.

Regarding this clone: A read error may be the cause here, since a much bigger clone is one base away. The sample carries other DNA sequences with the same CDR3. This sequence joins TRBV6-6 and TRBJ2-2; a possible D gene is TRBD2 (5 bases). From germline, CDR1 is MNHNY and CDR2 SVGAGI (reference sequence). The CDR3 runs to 12 residues. The DNA of the CDR3 is TGTGCCAGCAGAACATACACCGGGGAGCTGTTCTTT. This sequence encodes CASRTYTGELFF.

The chain employs TRBV14 and TRBJ2-5; TRBD2 aligns across 9 bases. CDR1 and CDR2 from the germline V gene are SGHDN and FVKESK. V was pared by 1 base and J by 3 bases, with 3 bases of the junction left unmatched. The CDR3 is made up of 15 amino acids. The CDR3 DNA follows: TGTGCCAGCAGCCAAGCACGACTAGCGGAAGAGACCCAGTACTTC. Encoded protein: CASSQARLAEETQYF.

This clone was observed a handful of times. The DNA for the CDR3 is TGCAGCGTTGACATGGGCAGGTCTGGAGAGCAGTACTTC. This codes for CSVDMGRSGEQYF. The chain has TRBV29-1 and TRBJ2-7; no clear D. The germline CDR1 and CDR2 sequences are SQVTM and ANQGSEA. CDR3 length: 13 residues. V was trimmed by 3 bases and J by 7 bases, leaving 16 bases between them.

V usage is TRBV25-1 and J usage is TRBJ1-5; 10 nucleotides align to TRBD1. Germline CDR1 MGHDK, CDR2 SYGVNS. The CDR3 is made up of 13 amino acids. Trimming cost V 7 bases and J 5 bases; bases outside gene matches: 2. The CDR3 loop reads CASKGQGDQPQHF. CDR3 coding DNA: TGTGCCAGCAAAGGACAGGGGGATCAGCCCCAGCATTTT. The whole variable domain, filled in from reference TRBV25-1 and TRBJ1-5, reads EADIYQTPRYLVIGTGKKITLECSQTMGHDKMYWYQQDPGMELHLIHYSYGVNSTEKGDLSSESTVSRIRTEHFPLTLESARPSHTSQYLCASKGQGDQPQHFGDGTRLSIL.

As to this clone: A far larger clone is only one base removed, so a read error is likely. The chain joins TRBV29-1 to TRBJ2-5; 7 nucleotides align to TRBD1. The DNA end favors TRBJ2-7, so the J call may be wrong. There are 13 residues in the CDR3. Germline CDR1 SQVTM, CDR2 ANQGSEA. The CDR3 region is CSASGTERCEQYF. The CDR3, as DNA: TGCAGCGCATCCGGGACAGAGCGCTGCGAGCAGTACTTC.

The rearrangement uses TRBV18 and TRBJ2-1; 10 positions agree with TRBD2. Germline CDR1 reads KGHSH; CDR2 reads LQKENI. The CDR3 loop spans 16 amino acids. V shed 5 bases and J 8 bases; nucleotides not matched to a gene: 12. The CDR3 sequence is CASSEKLAGSGHEQFF. DNA of the CDR3: TGTGCCAGCTCAGAAAAACTAGCGGGGAGTGGGCATGAGCAGTTCTTC.

The sample holds many counts of this clone. DNA of the CDR3: TGTGCCAGCAGCGGAGGGACTAGCGGCTACGAGCAGTACTTC. It codes for CASSGGTSGYEQYF. The chain combines TRBV7-9 with TRBJ2-7; the match to TRBD2 covers 11 bases. CDR1 and CDR2 from the germline V gene are SEHNR and FQNEAQ (reference sequence). With 5 bases clipped from V and 3 bases from J, the junction kept 3 bases outside the gene matches. This CDR3 has 14 amino acids.